The 6 T cell receptor beta chains in this list originate from one sample, sequenced in a study of blood T cell repertoires in COVID-19. Profiled with immunoSEQ multiplex PCR; TCRdb holds only in-frame clones, not every one. The sample includes over 200,000 clones, over 75% seen only once; the top ten take roughly 0.8%. The sequencing sample was made of peripheral blood. The origin of the receptors is a woman aged 30 to 39 with acute or convalescent COVID-19.

This clone has only a few counts. This rearrangement joins TRBV6-5 to TRBJ2-7; 10 nucleotides align to TRBD1. The germline gives CDR1 MNHEY, CDR2 SVGAGI. The V gene end was trimmed by 8 bases and the J gene end by 2 bases; junction bases not matched to a gene: 3. The CDR3 is 13 residues long. CDR3 loop: CASGDRGPYEQYF. The CDR3 nucleotides read TGTGCCAGCGGGGACAGGGGACCCTACGAGCAGTACTTC.

This chain connects TRBV7-3 to TRBJ2-7; tentatively, D is TRBD1 (6 bases). The germline V gene encodes CDR1 SGHTA and CDR2 FQGTGA. With 5 bases removed from V and 0 bases from J, the gap between germline ends came to 8 bases. The CDR3 sequence is 13 residues long. CDR3 sequence reads: CASSRDNSYEQYF. CDR3 coding DNA: TGTGCCAGCAGCAGGGACAACTCCTACGAGCAGTACTTC.

The chain links TRBV14 to TRBJ1-2; 9 nucleotides agree with TRBD1. Trimming removed 5 bases from V and 8 bases from J; junction bases left unmatched: 9. CDR1 and CDR2 (germline): SGHDN, FVKESK. This CDR3 is 14 amino acids long. The CDR3 spells CASSAYRGPDGYTF. CDR3 bases: TGTGCCAGCAGCGCCTACAGGGGGCCCGACGGCTACACCTTC. Full variable domain (missing parts from reference TRBV14 and TRBJ1-2): EAGVTQFPSHSVIEKGQTVTLRCDPISGHDNLYWYRRVMGKEIKFLLHFVKESKQDESGMPNNRFLAERTGGTYSTLKVQPAELEDSGVYFCASSAYRGPDGYTFGSGTRLTVV.

This chain links TRBV6-2 or TRBV6-3 with TRBJ2-7, with a weak D call TRBD1 (6 bases). Germline-derived CDR1 and CDR2 are MNHEY and SVGEGT. The CDR3 has 15 amino acids. Trimming removed 4 bases at V and 3 bases at J, with 16 bases between. This chain's CDR3 is CASSSARGTLYEQYF. The CDR3 DNA sequence: TGTGCCAGCAGTTCCGCCAGGGGTACACTCTACGAGCAGTACTTC.

The genes are TRBV19 and TRBJ2-1; D not resolved. The ends were cut back, 3 bases at V and 8 bases at J, with 11 bases in the middle. This CDR3 has 13 amino acids. Germline-derived CDR1 and CDR2 are LNHDA and SQIVND (reference sequence). The CDR3 spells CASSITRLDEQFF. CDR3 bases: TGTGCCAGTAGTATTACGCGGTTGGATGAGCAGTTCTTC.

The genes are TRBV11-3 and TRBJ2-1; 14 nucleotides line up with TRBD2. Trimming took 5 bases from V and 9 from J; bases not matched to a gene: 6. Germline-derived CDR1 and CDR2 are SGHNT and YENEEA. The CDR3 is 15 amino acids. The CDR3 DNA follows: TGTGCCAGCAGCGCGGGACTAGCGGGAGTCGGTGAGCAGTTCTTC. It codes for CASSAGLAGVGEQFF.